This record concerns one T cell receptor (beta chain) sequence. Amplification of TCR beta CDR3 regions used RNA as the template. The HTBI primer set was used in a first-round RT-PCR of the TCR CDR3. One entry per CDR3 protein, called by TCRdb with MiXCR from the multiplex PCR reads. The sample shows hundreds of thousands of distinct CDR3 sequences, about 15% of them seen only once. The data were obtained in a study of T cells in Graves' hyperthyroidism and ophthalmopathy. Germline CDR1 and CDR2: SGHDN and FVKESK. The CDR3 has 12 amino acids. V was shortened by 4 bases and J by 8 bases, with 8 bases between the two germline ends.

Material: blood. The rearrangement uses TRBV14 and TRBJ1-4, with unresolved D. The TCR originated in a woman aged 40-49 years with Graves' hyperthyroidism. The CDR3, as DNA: TGTGCCAGCAGCCGCATGGGGGAAAAACTGTTTTTT. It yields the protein CASSRMGEKLFF.